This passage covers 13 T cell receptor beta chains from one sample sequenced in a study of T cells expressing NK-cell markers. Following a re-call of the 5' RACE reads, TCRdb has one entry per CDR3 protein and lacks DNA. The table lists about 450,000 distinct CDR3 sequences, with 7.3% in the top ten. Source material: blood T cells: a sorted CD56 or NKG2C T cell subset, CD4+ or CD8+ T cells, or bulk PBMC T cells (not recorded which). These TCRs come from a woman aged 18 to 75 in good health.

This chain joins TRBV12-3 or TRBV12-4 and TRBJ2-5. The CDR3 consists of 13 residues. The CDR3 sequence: CASSPKSEETQYF.

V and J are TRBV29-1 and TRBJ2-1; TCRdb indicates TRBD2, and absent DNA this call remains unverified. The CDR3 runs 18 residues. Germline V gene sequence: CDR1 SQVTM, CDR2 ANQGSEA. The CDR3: CSVSYYIRLAGGPVEQFF.

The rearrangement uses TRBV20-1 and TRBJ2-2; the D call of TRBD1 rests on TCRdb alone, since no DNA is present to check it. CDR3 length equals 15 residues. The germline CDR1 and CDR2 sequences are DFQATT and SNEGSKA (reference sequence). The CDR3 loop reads CSATPGGKNTGELFF.

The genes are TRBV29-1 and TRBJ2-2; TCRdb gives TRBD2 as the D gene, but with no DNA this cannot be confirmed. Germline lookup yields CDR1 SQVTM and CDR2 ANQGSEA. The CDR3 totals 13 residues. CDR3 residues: CSVSAGGPGELFF.

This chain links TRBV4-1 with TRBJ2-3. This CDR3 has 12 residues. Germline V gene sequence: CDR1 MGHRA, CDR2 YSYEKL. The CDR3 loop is CASSQFTDTQYF.

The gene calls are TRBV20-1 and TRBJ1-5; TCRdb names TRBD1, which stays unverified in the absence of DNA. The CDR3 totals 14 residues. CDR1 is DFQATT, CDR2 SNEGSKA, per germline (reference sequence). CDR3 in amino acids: CSAAGDLSNQPQHF.

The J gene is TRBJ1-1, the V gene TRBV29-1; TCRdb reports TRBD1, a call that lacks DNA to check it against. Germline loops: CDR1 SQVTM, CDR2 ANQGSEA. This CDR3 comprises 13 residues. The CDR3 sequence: CSARDSRSTEAFF.

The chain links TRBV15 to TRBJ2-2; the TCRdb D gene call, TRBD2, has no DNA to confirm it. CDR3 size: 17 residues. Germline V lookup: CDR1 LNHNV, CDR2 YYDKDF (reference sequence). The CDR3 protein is CATSRAGTSVYTGELFF. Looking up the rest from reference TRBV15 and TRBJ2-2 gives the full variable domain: DAMVIQNPRYQVTQFGKPVTLSCSQTLNHNVMYWYQQKSSQAPKLLFHYYDKDFNNEADTPDNFQSRRPNTSFCFLDIRSPGLGDTAMYLCATSRAGTSVYTGELFFGEGSRLTVL.

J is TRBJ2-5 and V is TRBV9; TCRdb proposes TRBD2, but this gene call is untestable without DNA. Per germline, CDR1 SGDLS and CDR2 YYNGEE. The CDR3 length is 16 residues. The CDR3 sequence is CASSSRLAGLEETQYF.

The CDR3 protein is CAISGLAGGNEQFF. The rearrangement links TRBV10-3 to TRBJ2-1; TCRdb's D call of TRBD2 is untestable without DNA. CDR1 ENHRY and CDR2 SYGVKD come from the germline V gene. The CDR3 covers 14 residues.

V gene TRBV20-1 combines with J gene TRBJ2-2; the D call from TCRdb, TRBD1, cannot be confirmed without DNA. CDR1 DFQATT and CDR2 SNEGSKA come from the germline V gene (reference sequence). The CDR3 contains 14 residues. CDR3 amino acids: CSASGPINTGELFF.

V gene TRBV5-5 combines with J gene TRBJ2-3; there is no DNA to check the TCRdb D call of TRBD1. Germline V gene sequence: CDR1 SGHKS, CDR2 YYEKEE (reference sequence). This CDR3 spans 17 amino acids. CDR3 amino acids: CASSEIAGTGRTDTQYF.

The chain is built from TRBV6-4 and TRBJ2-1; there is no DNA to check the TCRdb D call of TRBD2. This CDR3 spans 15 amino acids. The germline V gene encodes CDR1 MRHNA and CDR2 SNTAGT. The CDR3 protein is CASSASGTSGNEQFF.